These T cell receptor beta chains were read from a single sample in a study of beta chain features in type 1 diabetes. Sequencing used immunoSEQ multiplex PCR; TCRdb keeps in-frame clones, though not all of them. The sample contains about 900,000 clones, around a sixth of which appear only once. Sequencing used naive CD4+ T cells from blood. The receptors were gathered from a woman aged 18-30 years in good health. CDR3s include the opening cysteine and the closing phenylalanine or tryptophan. Clone size, where shown, is once, few, many, or a class for clones that have expanded.

clone size: few; V gene: TRBV29-1; J gene: TRBJ2-5; CDR3 protein: CSVEGTPRTVETQYF
clone size: .; V gene: TRBV11-2; J gene: TRBJ2-7; CDR3 protein: CASSLGPGQLYEQYF
clone size: .; V gene: TRBV10-3; J gene: TRBJ2-2; CDR3 protein: CAISVGTSNTGELFF
clone size: few; V gene: TRBV7-2; J gene: TRBJ2-1; CDR3 protein: CASSFHRLAGAYNEQFF
clone size: few; V gene: TRBV10-3; J gene: TRBJ1-2; CDR3 protein: CAISESDRAVYGYTF
clone size: .; V gene: TRBV7-2; J gene: TRBJ1-2; CDR3 protein: CASSSQGDYGYTF
clone size: .; V gene: TRBV12-5; J gene: TRBJ1-5; CDR3 protein: CASGLAYAGGPDQPQHF
clone size: .; V gene: TRBV19; J gene: TRBJ2-1; CDR3 protein: CASTLGGTSGGGEQFF
clone size: few; V gene: TRBV5-1; J gene: TRBJ2-6; CDR3 protein: CASSSGAGANVLTF
clone size: .; V gene: TRBV4-3; J gene: TRBJ2-4; CDR3 protein: CASSQILRVGKNIQYF
clone size: .; V gene: TRBV6-6; J gene: TRBJ2-2; CDR3 protein: CASSRREGTGELFF
clone size: .; V gene: TRBV28; J gene: TRBJ1-5; CDR3 protein: CASSLTQGPKPQHF
clone size: .; V gene: TRBV7-8; J gene: TRBJ2-1; CDR3 protein: CASSFLTSGSRGEQFF
clone size: .; V gene: TRBV5-6; J gene: TRBJ1-2; CDR3 protein: CASRRLGRFNYGYTF
clone size: few; V gene: TRBV25-1; J gene: TRBJ2-7; CDR3 protein: CASTHSGFSYEQYF
clone size: few; V gene: TRBV28; J gene: TRBJ1-4; CDR3 protein: CASSPPAGASVVKLFF
clone size: .; V gene: TRBV28; J gene: TRBJ1-2; CDR3 protein: CASRRGLYGYTF
clone size: .; V gene: TRBV5-1; J gene: TRBJ2-7; CDR3 protein: CASSLEPGEPYEQYF
clone size: .; V gene: TRBV4-2; J gene: TRBJ2-7; CDR3 protein: CASRGQASVSYEQYF
clone size: .; V gene: TRBV5-4; J gene: TRBJ2-5; CDR3 protein: CASSQGQGVSEWETQYF
clone size: once; V gene: TRBV28; J gene: TRBJ2-7; CDR3 protein: CASESRSYEQYF
clone size: few; V gene: TRBV28; J gene: TRBJ2-3; CDR3 protein: CASRHDTTDTQYF
clone size: .; V gene: TRBV5-1; J gene: TRBJ2-3; CDR3 protein: CASSLKGGRTDTQYF
clone size: .; V gene: TRBV9; J gene: TRBJ2-7; CDR3 protein: CASSVEGQGGGEQYF
clone size: .; V gene: TRBV28; J gene: TRBJ1-2; CDR3 protein: CASSFAGLPYGYTF